The sequence of this TCR beta chain was determined in a study of vaccination effects on CD4 cells after COVID-19. The data were produced by immunoSEQ multiplex PCR, yet TCRdb's version contains in-frame clones alone and is incomplete. This table holds 63,000 or so clones, roughly 73% found once. A word on this clone: Its antigen is not identified.

ViraFEST expansion of antigen-specific CD4+ T cells with viral peptide pools preceded sequencing. Upon completion of approximately ten days in culture, CD4+ T cells were isolated. PCR confirmed that the person was infected with SARS-CoV-2 between March and December 2020. It was on days 3 and 7 that half the medium was replaced with IL-2 medium. The CDR3 loop spans 13 amino acids. In germline, CDR1 is MNHEY, CDR2 SVGAGI. Trimming shortened V by 7 bases and J by 7 bases, and 17 bases separated the two germline ends. The chain joins TRBV6-5 to TRBJ2-7, with D possibly TRBD1 on 6 matching bases. This TCR was recovered from a human donor who had a prior SARS-CoV-2 infection. This specimen was CD4+ T cells from PBMCs cultured with HIV peptides, taken before COVID-19 vaccination. Subset meaning: HIV-1 Nef peptide pool negative control/reference culture. This CDR3 is CASTTDRTEEQYF. The CDR3 DNA sequence: TGTGCCAGCACCACCGACAGGACAGAAGAGCAGTACTTC.